Shown below are 3 T cell receptor beta chains from a single sample sequenced in a study of blood T cell repertoires in COVID-19. Produced via immunoSEQ multiplex PCR; TCRdb's table is partial and in-frame only. The table lists 200,000 to 250,000 clones, around 80% of them singletons. Sequencing was carried out using peripheral blood. These TCRs come from a woman between 65 and 79 years old with acute or convalescent COVID-19.

This clone turned up a few times. The identical CDR3 is also encoded by other nucleotide sequences in the sample. The V call is TRBV20-1, the J call TRBJ2-3, with TRBD2 identical over 10 bases. The CDR3 is 16 amino acids. Germline CDR1 reads DFQATT; CDR2 reads SNEGSKA (reference sequence). The V segment lost 3 bases and the J segment 2 bases; nucleotides outside the gene matches: 8. Here the CDR3 reads CSASILAGGYTDTQYF. CDR3 nucleotide sequence: TGCAGTGCTAGTATTTTAGCGGGGGGATACACAGATACGCAGTATTTT.

V gene TRBV4-1 combines with J gene TRBJ2-5, with TRBD1 matching over 10 bases. Losses at the gene ends were 4 bases for V and 5 bases for J; bases not matched to a gene: 7. The CDR3 runs to 15 residues. Germline V lookup: CDR1 MGHRA, CDR2 YSYEKL. CDR3 amino acids: CASSPQTGGVETQYF. DNA for the CDR3: TGCGCCAGCAGCCCCCAGACAGGGGGCGTTGAGACCCAGTACTTC.

The rearrangement joins TRBV7-3 to TRBJ2-2; 9 bases agree with TRBD1. Per the germline V gene, CDR1 is SGHTA and CDR2 is FQGTGA. The CDR3 runs to 17 residues. V was pared by 4 bases and J by 3 bases, with 9 bases of the junction left unmatched. CDR3: CASSSSGRDRDTGELFF. In DNA, the CDR3 is TGTGCCAGCAGCTCTTCCGGCCGGGACAGGGACACCGGGGAGCTGTTTTTT.